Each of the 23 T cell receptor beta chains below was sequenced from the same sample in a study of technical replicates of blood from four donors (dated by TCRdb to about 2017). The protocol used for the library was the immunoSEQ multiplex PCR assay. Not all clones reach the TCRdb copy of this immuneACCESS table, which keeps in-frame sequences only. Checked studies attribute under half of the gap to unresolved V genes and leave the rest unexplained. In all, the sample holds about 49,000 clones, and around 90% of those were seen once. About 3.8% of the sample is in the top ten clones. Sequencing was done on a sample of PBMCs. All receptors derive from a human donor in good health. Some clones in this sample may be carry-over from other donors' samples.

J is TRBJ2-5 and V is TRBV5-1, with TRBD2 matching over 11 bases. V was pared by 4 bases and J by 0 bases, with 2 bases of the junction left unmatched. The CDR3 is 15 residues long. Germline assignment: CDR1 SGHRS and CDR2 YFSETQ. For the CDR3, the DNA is TGCGCCAGCAGCCGACTAGCGGGGAACCAAGAGACCCAGTACTTC. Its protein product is CASSRLAGNQETQYF. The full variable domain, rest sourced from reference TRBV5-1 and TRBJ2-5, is KAGVTQTPRYLIKTRGQQVTLSCSPISGHRSVSWYQQTPGQGLQFLFEYFSETQRNKGNFPGRFSGRQFSNSRSEMNVSTLELGDSALYLCASSRLAGNQETQYFGPGTRLLVL.

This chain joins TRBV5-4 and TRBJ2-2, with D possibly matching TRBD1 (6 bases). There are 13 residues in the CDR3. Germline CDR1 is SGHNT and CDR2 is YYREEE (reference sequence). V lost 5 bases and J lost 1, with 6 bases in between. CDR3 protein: CASRDRNTGELFF. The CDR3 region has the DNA TGTGCCAGCAGGGACAGGAACACCGGGGAGCTGTTTTTT.

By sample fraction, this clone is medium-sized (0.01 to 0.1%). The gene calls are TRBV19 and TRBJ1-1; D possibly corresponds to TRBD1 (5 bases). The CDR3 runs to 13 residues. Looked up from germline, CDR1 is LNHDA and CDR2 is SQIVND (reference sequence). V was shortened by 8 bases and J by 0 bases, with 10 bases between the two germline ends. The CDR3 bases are TGTGCCAGTCGGGGGACCGTGAACACTGAAGCTTTCTTT. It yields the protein CASRGTVNTEAFF. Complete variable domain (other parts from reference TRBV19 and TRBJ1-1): DGGITQSPKYLFRKEGQNVTLSCEQNLNHDAMYWYRQDPGQGLRLIYYSQIVNDFQKGDIAEGYSVSREKKESFPLTVTSAQKNPTAFYLCASRGTVNTEAFFGQGTRLTVV.

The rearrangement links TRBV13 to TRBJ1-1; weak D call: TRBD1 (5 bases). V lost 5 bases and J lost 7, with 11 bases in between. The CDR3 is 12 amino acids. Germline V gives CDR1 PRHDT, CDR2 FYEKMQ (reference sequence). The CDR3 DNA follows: TGTGCCAGCAGCAAAGCGGGGGTTGAAGCTTTCTTT. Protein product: CASSKAGVEAFF.

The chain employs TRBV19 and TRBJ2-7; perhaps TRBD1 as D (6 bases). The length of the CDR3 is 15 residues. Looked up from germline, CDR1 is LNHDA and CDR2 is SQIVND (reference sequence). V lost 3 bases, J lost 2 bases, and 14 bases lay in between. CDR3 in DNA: TGTGCCAGTAGTATCTCACAGGGCAAAACCTACGAGCAGTACTTC. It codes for CASSISQGKTYEQYF.

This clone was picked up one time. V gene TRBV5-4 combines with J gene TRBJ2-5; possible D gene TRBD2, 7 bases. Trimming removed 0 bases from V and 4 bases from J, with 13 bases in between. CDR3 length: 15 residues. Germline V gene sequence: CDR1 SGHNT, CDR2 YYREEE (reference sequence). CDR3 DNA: TGTGCCAGCAGCTTGGTTCGGGGGGCCGCAGAGACCCAGTACTTC. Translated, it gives CASSLVRGAAETQYF.

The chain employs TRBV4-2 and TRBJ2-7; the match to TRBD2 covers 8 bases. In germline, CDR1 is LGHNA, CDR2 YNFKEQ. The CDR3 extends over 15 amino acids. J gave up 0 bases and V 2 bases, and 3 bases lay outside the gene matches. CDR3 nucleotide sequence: TGTGCCAGCAGCCAACCGGGACTAGACTCCTACGAGCAGTACTTC. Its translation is CASSQPGLDSYEQYF.

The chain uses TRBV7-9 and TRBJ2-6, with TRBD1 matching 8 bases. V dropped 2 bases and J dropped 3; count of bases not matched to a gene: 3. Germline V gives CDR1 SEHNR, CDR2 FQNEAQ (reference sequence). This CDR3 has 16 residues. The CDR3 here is CASSLIGQGGANVLTF. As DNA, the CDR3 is TGTGCCAGCAGCTTAATCGGACAGGGTGGGGCCAACGTCCTGACTTTC.

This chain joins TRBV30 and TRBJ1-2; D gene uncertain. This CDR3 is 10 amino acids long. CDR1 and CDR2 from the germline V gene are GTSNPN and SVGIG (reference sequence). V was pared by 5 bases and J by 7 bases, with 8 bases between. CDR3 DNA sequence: TGTGCCTGGGGAGTTTTTGGCTACACCTTC. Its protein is CAWGVFGYTF.

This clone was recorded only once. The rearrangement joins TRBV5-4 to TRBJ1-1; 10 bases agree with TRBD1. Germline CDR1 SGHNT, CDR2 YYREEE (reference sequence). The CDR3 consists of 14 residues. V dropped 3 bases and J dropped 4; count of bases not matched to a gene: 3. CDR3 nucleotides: TGTGCCAGCAGCTCGGGACAGGGGACCACTGAAGCTTTCTTT. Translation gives CASSSGQGTTEAFF.

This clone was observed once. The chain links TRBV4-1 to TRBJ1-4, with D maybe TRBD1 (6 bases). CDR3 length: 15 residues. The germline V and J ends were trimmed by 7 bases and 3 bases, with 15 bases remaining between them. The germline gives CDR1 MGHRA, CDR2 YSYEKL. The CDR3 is CASTAFGQPNEKLFF. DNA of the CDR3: TGCGCCAGCACCGCTTTCGGACAGCCTAATGAAAAACTGTTTTTT.

CDR3 loop: CAWVNNEETQYF. CDR3 coding DNA: TGTGCCTGGGTGAACAACGAAGAGACCCAGTACTTC. V and J are TRBV30 and TRBJ2-5; D remains ambiguous. The CDR3 is 12 amino acids. The germline CDR1 and CDR2 sequences are GTSNPN and SVGIG (reference sequence). V lost 5 bases and J 3 bases, leaving 10 bases between the germline ends. The variable domain in full, with the rest retrieved from reference TRBV30 and TRBJ2-5, is SQTIHQWPATLVQPVGSPLSLECTVEGTSNPNLYWYRQAAGRGLQLLFYSVGIGQISSEVPQNLSASRPQDRQFILSSKKLLLSDSGFYLCAWVNNEETQYFGPGTRLLVL.

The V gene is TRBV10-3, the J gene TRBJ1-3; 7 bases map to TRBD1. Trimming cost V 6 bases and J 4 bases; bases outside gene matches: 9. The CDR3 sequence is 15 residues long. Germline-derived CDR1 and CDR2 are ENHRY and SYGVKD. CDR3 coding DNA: TGTGCCATCAGACAACAGGGGTCCGGAGGAAACACCATATATTTT. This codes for CAIRQQGSGGNTIYF.

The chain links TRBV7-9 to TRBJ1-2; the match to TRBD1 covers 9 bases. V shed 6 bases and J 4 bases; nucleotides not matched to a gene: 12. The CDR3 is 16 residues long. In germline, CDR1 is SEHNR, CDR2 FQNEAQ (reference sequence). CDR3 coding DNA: TGTGCCAGCAGTCTGACACGGGACAGGGAAATCTATGGCTACACCTTC. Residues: CASSLTRDREIYGYTF.

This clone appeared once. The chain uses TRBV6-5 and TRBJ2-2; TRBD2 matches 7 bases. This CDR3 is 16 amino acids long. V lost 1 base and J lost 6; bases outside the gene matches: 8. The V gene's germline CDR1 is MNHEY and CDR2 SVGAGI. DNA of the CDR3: TGTGCCAGCAGTTACTTATCAGCGGGGTGGGCCGGGGAGCTGTTTTTT. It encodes CASSYLSAGWAGELFF.

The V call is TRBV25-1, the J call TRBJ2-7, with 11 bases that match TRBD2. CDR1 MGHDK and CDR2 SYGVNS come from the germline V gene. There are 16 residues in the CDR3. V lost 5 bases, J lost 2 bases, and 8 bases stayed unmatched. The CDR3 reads CASSPLGLAGAYEQYF. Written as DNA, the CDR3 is TGTGCCAGCAGTCCCCTCGGACTAGCGGGCGCCTACGAGCAGTACTTC.

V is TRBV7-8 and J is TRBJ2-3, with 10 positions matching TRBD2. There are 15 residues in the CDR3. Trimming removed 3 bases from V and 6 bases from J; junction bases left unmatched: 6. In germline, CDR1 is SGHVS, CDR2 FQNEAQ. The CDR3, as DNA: TGTGCCAGCAGCTTCCCTAGCGGGGGCGATGATACGCAGTATTTT. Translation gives CASSFPSGGDDTQYF.

The CDR3 here is CASSLGGAAYNEQFF. The CDR3 nucleotides are TGTGCCAGCAGCTTAGGCGGGGCGGCCTACAATGAGCAGTTCTTC. This chain joins TRBV11-2 and TRBJ2-1; a weak D match, TRBD2 (6 bases). Germline V gives CDR1 SGHAT, CDR2 FQNNGV. The CDR3 is 15 amino acids. The V end was cut by 1 base, the J end by 2 bases, with 9 bases between.

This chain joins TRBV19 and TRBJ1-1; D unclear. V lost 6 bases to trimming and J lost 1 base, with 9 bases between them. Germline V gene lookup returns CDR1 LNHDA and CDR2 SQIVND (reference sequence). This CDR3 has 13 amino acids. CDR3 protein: CASSPVRNTEAFF. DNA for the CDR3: TGTGCCAGTAGCCCGGTCCGGAACACTGAAGCTTTCTTT.

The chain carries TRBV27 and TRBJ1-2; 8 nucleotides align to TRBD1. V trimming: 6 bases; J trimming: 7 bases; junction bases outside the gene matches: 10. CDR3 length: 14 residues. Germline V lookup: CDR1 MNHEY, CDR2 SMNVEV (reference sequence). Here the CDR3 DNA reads TGTGCCAGCAGGACAGGGGTTTGGAGTGGTGGCTACACCTTC. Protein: CASRTGVWSGGYTF.

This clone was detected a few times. The CDR3 region is CASRDRGDGELFF. As DNA, the CDR3 is TGTGCCAGCAGAGACAGGGGTGACGGGGAGCTGTTTTTT. The rearrangement joins TRBV2 to TRBJ2-2; TRBD1 agrees at 8 bases. V was clipped by 6 bases and J by 7 bases; unmatched bases: 4. Germline values: CDR1 SNHLY, CDR2 FYNNEI. The CDR3 consists of 13 residues.

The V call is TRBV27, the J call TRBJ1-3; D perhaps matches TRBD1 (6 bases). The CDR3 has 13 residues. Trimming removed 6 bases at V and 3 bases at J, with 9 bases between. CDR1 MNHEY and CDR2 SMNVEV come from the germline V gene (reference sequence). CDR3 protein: CASSPQGGNTIYF. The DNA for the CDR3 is TGTGCCAGCAGCCCACAGGGTGGAAACACCATATATTTT.

The CDR3: CASSYRVGEQYF. The DNA for the CDR3 is TGTGCCAGCAGCTACCGGGTGGGCGAGCAGTACTTC. The chain recombines TRBV7-9 with TRBJ2-7; D call uncertain. V was pared by 4 bases and J by 6 bases, with 10 bases between. Germline loops: CDR1 SEHNR, CDR2 FQNEAQ (reference sequence). This CDR3 is 12 amino acids long.